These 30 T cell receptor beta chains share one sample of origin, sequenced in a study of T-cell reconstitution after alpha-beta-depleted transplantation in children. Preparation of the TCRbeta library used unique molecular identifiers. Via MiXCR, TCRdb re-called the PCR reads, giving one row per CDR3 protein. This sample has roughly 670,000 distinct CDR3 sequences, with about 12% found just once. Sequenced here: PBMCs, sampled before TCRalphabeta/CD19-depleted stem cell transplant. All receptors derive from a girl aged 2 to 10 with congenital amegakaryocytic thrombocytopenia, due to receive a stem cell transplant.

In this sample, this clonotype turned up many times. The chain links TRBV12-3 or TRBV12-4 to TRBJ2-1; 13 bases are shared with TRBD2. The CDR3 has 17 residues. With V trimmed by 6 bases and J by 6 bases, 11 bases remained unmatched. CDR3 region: CASRATEGLAGSNEQFF. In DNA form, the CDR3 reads TGTGCCAGCAGAGCGACAGAGGGACTAGCGGGAAGCAATGAGCAGTTCTTC.

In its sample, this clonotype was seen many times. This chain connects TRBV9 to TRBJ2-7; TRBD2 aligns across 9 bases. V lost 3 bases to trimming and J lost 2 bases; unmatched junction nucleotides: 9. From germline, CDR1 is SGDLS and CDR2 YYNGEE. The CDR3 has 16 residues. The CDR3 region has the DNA TGTGCCAGCAGCGAACATAGCGGGAGTCGAACCTACGAGCAGTACTTC. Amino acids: CASSEHSGSRTYEQYF.

CDR3 nucleotide sequence: TGCAGTGTCGGGACAGGGTATAATAGCGGCGAACAGTACTTC. Its translation: CSVGTGYNSGEQYF. The chain recombines TRBV20-1 with TRBJ2-7, with 9 bases fitting TRBD1. This CDR3 contains 14 residues. Germline-derived CDR1 and CDR2 are DFQATT and SNEGSKA (reference sequence). Trimming took 7 bases from V and 10 from J; bases not matched to a gene: 17.

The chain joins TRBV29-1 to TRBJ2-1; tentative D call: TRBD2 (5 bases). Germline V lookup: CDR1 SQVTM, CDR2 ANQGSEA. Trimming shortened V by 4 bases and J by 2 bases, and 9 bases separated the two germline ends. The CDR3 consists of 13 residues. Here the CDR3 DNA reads TGCAGCGTTGGCGGCGGGCCCTACAATGAGCAGTTCTTC. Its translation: CSVGGGPYNEQFF.

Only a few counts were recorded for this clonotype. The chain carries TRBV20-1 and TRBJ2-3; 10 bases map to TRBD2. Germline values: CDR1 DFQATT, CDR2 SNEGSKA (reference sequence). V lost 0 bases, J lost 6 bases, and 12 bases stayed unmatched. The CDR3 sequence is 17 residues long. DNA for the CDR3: TGCAGTGCTAGAGATCTTAAAGCGGGAGGGCCGAGGGATACGCAGTATTTT. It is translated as CSARDLKAGGPRDTQYF.

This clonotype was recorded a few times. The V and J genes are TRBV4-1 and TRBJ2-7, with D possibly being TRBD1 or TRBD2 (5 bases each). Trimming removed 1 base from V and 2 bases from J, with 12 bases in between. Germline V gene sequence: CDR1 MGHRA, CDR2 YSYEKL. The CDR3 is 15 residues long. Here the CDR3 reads CASSQGDRWPYEQYF. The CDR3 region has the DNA TGCGCCAGCAGCCAAGGGGACCGTTGGCCCTACGAGCAGTACTTC.

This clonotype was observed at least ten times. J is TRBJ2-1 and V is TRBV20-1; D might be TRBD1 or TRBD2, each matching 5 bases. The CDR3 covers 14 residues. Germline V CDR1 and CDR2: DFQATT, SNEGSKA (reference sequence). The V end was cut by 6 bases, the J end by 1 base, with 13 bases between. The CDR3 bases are TGCAGTGCCCGGGACGGAGTTTCCTACAATGAGCAGTTCTTC. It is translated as CSARDGVSYNEQFF.

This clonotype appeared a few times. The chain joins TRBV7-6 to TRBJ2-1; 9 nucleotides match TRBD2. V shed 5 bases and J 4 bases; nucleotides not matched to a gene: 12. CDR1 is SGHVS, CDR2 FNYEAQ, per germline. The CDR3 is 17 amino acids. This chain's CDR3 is CASSPISVAGVYNEQFF. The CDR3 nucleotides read TGTGCCAGCAGCCCTATTTCGGTAGCGGGAGTTTACAATGAGCAGTTCTTC.

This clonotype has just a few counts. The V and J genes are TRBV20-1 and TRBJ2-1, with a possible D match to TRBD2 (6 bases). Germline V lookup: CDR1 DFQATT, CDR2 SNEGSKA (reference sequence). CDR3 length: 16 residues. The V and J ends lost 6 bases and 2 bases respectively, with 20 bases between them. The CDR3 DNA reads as TGCAGTGCCCCAAGACTTGCGGGGCGCCCCTACAATGAGCAGTTCTTC. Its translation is CSAPRLAGRPYNEQFF.

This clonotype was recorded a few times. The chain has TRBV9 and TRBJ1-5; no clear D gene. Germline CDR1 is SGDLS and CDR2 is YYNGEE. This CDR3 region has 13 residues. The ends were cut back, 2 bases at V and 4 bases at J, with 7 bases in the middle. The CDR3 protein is CASSVAENQPQHF. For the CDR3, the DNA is TGTGCCAGCAGCGTGGCAGAGAATCAGCCCCAGCATTTT.

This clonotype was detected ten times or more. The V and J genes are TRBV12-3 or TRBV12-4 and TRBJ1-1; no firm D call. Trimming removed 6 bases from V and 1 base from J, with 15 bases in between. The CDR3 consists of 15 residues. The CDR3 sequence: CASRFGRQPNTEAFF. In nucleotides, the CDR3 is TGTGCCAGCAGATTCGGTCGTCAGCCGAACACTGAAGCTTTCTTT.

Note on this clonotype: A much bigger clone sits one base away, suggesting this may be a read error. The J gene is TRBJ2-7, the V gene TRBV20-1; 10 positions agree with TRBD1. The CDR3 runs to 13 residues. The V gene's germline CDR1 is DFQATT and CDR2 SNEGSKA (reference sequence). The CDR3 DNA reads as TGCAGTGCCCCCGGGACAGGGGTCTACGAGCAGTGCTTC. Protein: CSAPGTGVYEQCF.

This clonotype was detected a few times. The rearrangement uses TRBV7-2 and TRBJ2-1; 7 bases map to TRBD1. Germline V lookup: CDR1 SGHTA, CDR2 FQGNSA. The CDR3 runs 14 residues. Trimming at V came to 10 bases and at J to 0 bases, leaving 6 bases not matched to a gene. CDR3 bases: TGTGCCACCCGCCGGACAGGCTCCTACAATGAGCAGTTCTTC. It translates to CATRRTGSYNEQFF. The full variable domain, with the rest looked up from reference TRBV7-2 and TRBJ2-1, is GAGVSQSPSNKVTEKGKDVELRCDPISGHTALYWYRQSLGQGLEFLIYFQGNSAPDKSGLPSDRFSAERTGGSVSTLTIQRTQQEDSAVYLCATRRTGSYNEQFFGPGTRLTVL.

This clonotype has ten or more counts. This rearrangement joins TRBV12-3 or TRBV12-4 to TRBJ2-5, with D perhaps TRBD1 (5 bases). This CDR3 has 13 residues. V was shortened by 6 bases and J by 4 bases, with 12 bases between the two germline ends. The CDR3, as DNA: TGTGCCAGCAGATCAGACAGATTAGAGACCCAGTACTTC. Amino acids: CASRSDRLETQYF.

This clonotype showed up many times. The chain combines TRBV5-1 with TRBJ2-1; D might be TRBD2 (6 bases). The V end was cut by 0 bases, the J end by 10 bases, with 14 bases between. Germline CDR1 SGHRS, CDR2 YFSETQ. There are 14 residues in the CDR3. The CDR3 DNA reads TGCGCCAGCAGCTTGGCCGCGGGAATAGGGGAGCAGTTCTTC. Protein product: CASSLAAGIGEQFF.

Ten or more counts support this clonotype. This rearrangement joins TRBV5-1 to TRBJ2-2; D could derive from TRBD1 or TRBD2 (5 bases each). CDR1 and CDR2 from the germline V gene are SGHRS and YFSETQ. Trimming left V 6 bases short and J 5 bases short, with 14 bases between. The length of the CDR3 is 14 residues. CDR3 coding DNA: TGCGCCAGCACGGCGTCGGGGCAGACCGGGGAGCTGTTTTTT. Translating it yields CASTASGQTGELFF.

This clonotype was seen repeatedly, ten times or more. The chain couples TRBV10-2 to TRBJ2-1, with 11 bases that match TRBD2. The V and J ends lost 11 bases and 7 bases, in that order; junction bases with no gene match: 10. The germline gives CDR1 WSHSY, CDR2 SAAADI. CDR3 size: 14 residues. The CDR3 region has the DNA TGCGCCGTACACTTCGGACTAGCGGGTAATGAGCAGTTCTTC. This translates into CAVHFGLAGNEQFF.

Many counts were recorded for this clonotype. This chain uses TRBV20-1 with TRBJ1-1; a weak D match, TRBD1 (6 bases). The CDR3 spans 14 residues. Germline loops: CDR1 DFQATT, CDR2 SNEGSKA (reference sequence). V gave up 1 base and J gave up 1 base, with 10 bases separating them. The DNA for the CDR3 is TGCAGTGCTAGAGGTGGGGGCCCGAACACTGAAGCTTTCTTT. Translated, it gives CSARGGGPNTEAFF.

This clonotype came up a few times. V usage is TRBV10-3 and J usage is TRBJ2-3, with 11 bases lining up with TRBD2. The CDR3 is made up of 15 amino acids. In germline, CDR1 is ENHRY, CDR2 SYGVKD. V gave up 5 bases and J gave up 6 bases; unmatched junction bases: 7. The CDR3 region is CAISQLAGEEDTQYF. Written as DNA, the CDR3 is TGTGCCATCAGTCAACTAGCGGGAGAAGAGGATACGCAGTATTTT.

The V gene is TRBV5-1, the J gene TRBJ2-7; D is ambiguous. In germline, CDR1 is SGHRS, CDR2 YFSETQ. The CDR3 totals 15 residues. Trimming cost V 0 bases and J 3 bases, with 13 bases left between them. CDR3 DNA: TGCGCCAGCAGCTTGGTGGCAGGAGTTCGCTACGAGCAGTACTTC. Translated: CASSLVAGVRYEQYF.

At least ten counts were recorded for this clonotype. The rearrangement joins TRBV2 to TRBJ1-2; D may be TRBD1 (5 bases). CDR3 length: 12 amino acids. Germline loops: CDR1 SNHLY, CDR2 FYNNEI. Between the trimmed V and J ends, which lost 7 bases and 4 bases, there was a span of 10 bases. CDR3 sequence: CASKDIIYGYTF. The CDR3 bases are TGTGCCAGCAAGGACATAATCTATGGCTACACCTTC. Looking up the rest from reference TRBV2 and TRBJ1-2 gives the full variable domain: EPEVTQTPSHQVTQMGQEVILRCVPISNHLYFYWYRQILGQKVEFLVSFYNNEISEKSEIFDDQFSVERPDGSNFTLKIRSTKLEDSAMYFCASKDIIYGYTFGSGTRLTVV.

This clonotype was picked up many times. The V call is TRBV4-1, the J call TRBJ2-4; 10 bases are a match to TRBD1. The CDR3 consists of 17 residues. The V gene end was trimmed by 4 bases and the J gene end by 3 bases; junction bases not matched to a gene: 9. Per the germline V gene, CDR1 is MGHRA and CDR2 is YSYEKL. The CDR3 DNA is TGCGCCAGCAGCCCAGGGACAGGGGTTGGTGGCAAAAACATTCAGTACTTC. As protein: CASSPGTGVGGKNIQYF.

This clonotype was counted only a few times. The CDR3 nucleotides read TGTGCCAGCAGCTGGACTAGCGTCGGATACGAGCAGTACTTC. It is translated as CASSWTSVGYEQYF. J is TRBJ2-7 and V is TRBV9; TRBD2 aligns across 9 bases. The CDR3 has 14 amino acids. The J segment lost 4 bases and the V segment lost 4 bases, leaving 6 bases of the junction unmatched. Looked up from germline, CDR1 is SGDLS and CDR2 is YYNGEE.

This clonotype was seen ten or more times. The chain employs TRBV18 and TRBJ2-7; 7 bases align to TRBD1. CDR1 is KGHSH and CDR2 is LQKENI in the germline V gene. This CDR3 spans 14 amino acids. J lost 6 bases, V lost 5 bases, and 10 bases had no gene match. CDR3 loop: CASSSRTGRGEQYF. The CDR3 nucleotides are TGTGCCAGCTCATCAAGGACAGGACGGGGCGAGCAGTACTTC.

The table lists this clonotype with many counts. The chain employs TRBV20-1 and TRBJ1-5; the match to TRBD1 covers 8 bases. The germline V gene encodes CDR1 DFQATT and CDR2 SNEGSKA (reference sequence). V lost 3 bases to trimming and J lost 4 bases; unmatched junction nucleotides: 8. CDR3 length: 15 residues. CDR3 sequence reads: CSARKTGAANQPQHF. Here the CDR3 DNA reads TGCAGTGCTAGGAAGACAGGGGCCGCGAATCAGCCCCAGCATTTT.

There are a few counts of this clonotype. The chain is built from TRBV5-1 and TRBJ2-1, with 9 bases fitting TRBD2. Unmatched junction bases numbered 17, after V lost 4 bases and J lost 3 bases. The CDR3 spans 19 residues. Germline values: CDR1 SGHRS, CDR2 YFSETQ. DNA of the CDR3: TGCGCCAGCAGCCCCCGGGCTAGCGGGGTTAGTAATTTCTACAATGAGCAGTTCTTC. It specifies CASSPRASGVSNFYNEQFF.

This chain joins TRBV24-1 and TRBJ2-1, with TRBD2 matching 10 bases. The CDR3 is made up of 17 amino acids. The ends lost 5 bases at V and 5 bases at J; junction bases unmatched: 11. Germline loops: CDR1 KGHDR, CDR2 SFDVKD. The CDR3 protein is CATSALSEREGHNEQFF. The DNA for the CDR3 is TGTGCCACCAGTGCCCTGTCTGAGCGGGAGGGTCACAATGAGCAGTTCTTC.

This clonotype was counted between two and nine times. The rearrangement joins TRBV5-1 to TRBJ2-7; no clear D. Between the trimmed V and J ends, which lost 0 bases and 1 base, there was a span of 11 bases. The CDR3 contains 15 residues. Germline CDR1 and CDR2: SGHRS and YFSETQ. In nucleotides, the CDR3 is TGCGCCAGCAGCTTGGTATCAGGTGATTCCTACGAGCAGTACTTC. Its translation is CASSLVSGDSYEQYF.

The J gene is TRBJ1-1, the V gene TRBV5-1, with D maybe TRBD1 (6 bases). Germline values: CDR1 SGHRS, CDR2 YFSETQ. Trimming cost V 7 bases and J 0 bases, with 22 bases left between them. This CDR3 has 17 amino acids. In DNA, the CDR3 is TGCGCCAGCGGCCATGATGCAGGGGTGATCGTGAACACTGAAGCTTTCTTT. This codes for CASGHDAGVIVNTEAFF.

The CDR3 DNA reads as TGCGCCAGCAACCTAGGGGCGAACACCGGGGAGCTGTTTTTT. Amino acids: CASNLGANTGELFF. J is TRBJ2-2 and V is TRBV5-1; tentative D call: TRBD1 (5 bases). This CDR3 spans 14 amino acids. Trimming took off 6 bases at V and 0 bases at J, with 9 bases between the two ends. Germline V gene lookup returns CDR1 SGHRS and CDR2 YFSETQ.